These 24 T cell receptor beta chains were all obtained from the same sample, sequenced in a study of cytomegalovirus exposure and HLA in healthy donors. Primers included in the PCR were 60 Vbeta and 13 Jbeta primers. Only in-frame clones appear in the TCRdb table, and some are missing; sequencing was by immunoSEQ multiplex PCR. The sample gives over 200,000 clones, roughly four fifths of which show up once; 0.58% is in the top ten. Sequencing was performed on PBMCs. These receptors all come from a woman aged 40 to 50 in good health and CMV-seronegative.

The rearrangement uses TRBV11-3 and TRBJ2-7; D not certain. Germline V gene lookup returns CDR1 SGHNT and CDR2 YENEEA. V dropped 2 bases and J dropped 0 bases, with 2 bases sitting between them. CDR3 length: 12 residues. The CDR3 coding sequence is TGTGCCAGCAGCTTACACTCCTACGAGCAGTACTTC. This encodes CASSLHSYEQYF.

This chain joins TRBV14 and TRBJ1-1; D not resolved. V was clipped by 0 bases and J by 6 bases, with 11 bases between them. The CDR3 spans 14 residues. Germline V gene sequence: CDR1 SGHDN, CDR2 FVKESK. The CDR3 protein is CASSQDLGGAEAFF. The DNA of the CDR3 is TGTGCCAGCAGCCAAGATCTAGGCGGGGCTGAAGCTTTCTTT.

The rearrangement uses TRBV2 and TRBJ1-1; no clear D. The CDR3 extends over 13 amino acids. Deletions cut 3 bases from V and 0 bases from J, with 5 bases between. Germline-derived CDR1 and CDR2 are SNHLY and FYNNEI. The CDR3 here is CASSDTVNTEAFF. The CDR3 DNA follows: TGTGCCAGCAGTGATACGGTGAACACTGAAGCTTTCTTT. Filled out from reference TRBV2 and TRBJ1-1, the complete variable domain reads EPEVTQTPSHQVTQMGQEVILRCVPISNHLYFYWYRQILGQKVEFLVSFYNNEISEKSEIFDDQFSVERPDGSNFTLKIRSTKLEDSAMYFCASSDTVNTEAFFGQGTRLTVV.

CDR3 protein: CATSRDLRAADGYTF. As DNA, the CDR3 is TGTGCCACCAGCAGAGATTTAAGAGCAGCGGATGGCTACACCTTC. This chain connects TRBV15 to TRBJ1-2; D is unresolved. Trimming took off 0 bases at V and 6 bases at J, with 14 bases between the two ends. Germline CDR1 is LNHNV and CDR2 is YYDKDF (reference sequence). CDR3 length: 15 residues.

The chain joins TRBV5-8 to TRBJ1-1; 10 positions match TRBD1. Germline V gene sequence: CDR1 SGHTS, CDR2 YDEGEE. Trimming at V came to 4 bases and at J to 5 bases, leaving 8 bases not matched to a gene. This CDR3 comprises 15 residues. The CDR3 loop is CASSAGQGGWTEAFF. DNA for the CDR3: TGTGCCAGCAGCGCCGGACAGGGGGGATGGACTGAAGCTTTCTTT.

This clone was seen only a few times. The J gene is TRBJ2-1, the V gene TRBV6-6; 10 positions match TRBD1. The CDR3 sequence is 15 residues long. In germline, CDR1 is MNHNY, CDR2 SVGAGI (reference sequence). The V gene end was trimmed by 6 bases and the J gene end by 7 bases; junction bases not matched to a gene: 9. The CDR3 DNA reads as TGTGCCAGCAGGAACCGGGACAGGGGCGAGAATGAGCAGTTCTTC. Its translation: CASRNRDRGENEQFF.

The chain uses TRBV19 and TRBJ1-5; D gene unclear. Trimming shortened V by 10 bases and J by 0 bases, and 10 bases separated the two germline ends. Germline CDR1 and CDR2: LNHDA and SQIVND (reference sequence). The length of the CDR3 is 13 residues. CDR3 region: CATREFSNQPQHF. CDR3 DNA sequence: TGTGCCACCCGGGAGTTTAGCAATCAGCCCCAGCATTTT.

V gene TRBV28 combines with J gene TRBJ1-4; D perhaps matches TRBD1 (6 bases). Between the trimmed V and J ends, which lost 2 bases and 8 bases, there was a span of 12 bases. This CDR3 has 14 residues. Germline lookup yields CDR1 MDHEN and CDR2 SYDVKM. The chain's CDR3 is CASSLGRGGEKLFF. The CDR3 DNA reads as TGTGCCAGCAGTTTAGGCAGGGGCGGAGAAAAACTGTTTTTT.

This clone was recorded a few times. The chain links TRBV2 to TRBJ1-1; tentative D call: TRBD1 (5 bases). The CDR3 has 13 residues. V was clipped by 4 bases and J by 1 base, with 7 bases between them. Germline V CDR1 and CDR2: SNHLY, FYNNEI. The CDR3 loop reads CASSVTANTEAFF. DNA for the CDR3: TGTGCCAGCAGTGTGACAGCGAACACTGAAGCTTTCTTT.

Here the CDR3 reads CASSIGTDREAFF. CDR3 bases: TGTGCCAGCAGTATAGGGACCGACAGGGAAGCTTTCTTT. This chain uses TRBV27 with TRBJ1-1; TRBD1 is a possible D gene (6 bases). Germline V lookup: CDR1 MNHEY, CDR2 SMNVEV (reference sequence). The CDR3 is 13 amino acids. Trimming stripped 5 bases from V and 8 bases from J, with 15 bases between.

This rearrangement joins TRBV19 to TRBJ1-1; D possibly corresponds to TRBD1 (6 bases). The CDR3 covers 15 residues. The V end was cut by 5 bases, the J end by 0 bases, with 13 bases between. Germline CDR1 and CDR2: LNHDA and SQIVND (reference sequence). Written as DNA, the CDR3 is TGTGCCAGTAGTCCAGGGGCCATTCTGAACACTGAAGCTTTCTTT. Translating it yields CASSPGAILNTEAFF.

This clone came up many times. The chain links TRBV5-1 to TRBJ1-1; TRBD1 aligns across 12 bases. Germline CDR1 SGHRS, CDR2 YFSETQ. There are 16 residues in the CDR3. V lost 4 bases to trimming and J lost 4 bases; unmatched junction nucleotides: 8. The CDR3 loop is CASSPGTGGAGTEAFF. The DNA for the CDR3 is TGCGCCAGCAGCCCCGGGACAGGGGGCGCCGGCACTGAAGCTTTCTTT.

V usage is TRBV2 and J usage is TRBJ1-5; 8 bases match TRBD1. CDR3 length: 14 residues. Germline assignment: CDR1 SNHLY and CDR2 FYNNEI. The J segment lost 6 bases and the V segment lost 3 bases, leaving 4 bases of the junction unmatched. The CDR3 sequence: CASSDGGQVQPQHF. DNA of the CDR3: TGTGCCAGCAGTGATGGGGGACAGGTTCAGCCCCAGCATTTT.

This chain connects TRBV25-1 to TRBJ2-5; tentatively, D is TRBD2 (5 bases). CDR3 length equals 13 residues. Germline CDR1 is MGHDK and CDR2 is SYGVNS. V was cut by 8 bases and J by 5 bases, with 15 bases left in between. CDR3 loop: CASGLSLGETQYF. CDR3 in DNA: TGTGCCAGCGGACTTTCCCTGGGGGAGACCCAGTACTTC. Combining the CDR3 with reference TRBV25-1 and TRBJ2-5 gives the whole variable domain EADIYQTPRYLVIGTGKKITLECSQTMGHDKMYWYQQDPGMELHLIHYSYGVNSTEKGDLSSESTVSRIRTEHFPLTLESARPSHTSQYLCASGLSLGETQYFGPGTRLLVL.

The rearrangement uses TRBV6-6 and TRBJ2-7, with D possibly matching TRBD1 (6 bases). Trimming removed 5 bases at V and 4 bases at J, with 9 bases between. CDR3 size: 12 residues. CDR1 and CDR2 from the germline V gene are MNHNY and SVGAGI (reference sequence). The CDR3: CASSPGAYEQYF. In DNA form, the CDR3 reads TGTGCCAGCAGTCCAGGGGCTTACGAGCAGTACTTC.

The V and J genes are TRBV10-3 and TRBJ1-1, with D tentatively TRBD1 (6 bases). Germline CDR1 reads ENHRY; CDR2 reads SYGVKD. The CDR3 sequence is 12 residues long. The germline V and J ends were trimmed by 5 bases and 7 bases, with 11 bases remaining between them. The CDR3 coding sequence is TGTGCCATCAGTTCACAGGGTAGTGAAGCTTTCTTT. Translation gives CAISSQGSEAFF.

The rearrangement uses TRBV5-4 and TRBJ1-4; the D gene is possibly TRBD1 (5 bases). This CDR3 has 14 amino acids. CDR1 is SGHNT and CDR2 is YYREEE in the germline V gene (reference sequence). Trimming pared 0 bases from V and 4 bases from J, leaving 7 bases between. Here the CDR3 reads CASSLEQVNEKLFF. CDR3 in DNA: TGTGCCAGCAGCTTGGAACAGGTTAATGAAAAACTGTTTTTT. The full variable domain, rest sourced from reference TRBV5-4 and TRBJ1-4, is ETGVTQSPTHLIKTRGQQVTLRCSSQSGHNTVSWYQQALGQGPQFIFQYYREEENGRGNFPPRFSGLQFPNYSSELNVNALELDDSALYLCASSLEQVNEKLFFGSGTQLSVL.

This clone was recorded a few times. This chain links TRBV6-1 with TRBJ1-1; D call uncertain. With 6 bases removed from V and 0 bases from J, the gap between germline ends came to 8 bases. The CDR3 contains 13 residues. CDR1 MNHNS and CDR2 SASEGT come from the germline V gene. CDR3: CASSAVLNTEAFF. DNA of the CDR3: TGTGCCAGCAGCGCGGTCCTGAACACTGAAGCTTTCTTT.

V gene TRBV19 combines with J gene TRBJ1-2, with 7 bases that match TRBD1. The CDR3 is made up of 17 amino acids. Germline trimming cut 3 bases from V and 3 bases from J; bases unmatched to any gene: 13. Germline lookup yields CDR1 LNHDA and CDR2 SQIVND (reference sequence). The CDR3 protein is CASSMSLLSDRDYGYTF. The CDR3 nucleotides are TGTGCCAGTAGTATGAGCCTCCTTTCTGACAGGGACTATGGCTACACCTTC. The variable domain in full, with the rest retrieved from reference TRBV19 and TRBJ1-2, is DGGITQSPKYLFRKEGQNVTLSCEQNLNHDAMYWYRQDPGQGLRLIYYSQIVNDFQKGDIAEGYSVSREKKESFPLTVTSAQKNPTAFYLCASSMSLLSDRDYGYTFGSGTRLTVV.

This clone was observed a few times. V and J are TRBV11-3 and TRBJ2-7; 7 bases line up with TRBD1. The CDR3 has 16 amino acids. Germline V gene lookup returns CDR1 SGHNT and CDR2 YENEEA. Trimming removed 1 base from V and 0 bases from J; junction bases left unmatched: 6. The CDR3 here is CASSLGTGVISYEQYF. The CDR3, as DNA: TGTGCCAGCAGCTTAGGTACAGGGGTTATCTCCTACGAGCAGTACTTC.

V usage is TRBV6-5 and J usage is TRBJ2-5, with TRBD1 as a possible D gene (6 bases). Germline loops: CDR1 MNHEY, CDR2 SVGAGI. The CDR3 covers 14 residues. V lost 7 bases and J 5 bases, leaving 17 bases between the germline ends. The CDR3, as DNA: TGTGCCAGCAACGGGGAGACAGGCGGCGAGACCCAGTACTTC. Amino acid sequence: CASNGETGGETQYF.

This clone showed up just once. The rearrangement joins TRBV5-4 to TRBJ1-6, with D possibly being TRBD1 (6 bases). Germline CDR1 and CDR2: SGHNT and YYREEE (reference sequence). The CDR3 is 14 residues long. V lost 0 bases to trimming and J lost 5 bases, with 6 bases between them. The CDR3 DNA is TGTGCCAGCAGCTTGGGACAGGATAATTCACCCCTCCACTTT. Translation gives CASSLGQDNSPLHF.

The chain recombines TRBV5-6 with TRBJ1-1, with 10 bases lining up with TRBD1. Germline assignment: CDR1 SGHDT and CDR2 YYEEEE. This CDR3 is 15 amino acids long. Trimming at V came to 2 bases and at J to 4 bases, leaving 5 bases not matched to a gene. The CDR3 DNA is TGTGCCAGCAGCTTCGGGACAGGGGCTTCCACTGAAGCTTTCTTT. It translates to CASSFGTGASTEAFF.

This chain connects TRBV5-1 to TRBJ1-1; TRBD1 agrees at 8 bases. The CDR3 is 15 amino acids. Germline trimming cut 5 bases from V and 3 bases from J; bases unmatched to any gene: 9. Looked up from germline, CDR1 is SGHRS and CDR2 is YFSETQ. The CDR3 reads CASRSLQGVHTEAFF. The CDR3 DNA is TGCGCCAGCAGGTCTTTACAGGGGGTCCACACTGAAGCTTTCTTT.